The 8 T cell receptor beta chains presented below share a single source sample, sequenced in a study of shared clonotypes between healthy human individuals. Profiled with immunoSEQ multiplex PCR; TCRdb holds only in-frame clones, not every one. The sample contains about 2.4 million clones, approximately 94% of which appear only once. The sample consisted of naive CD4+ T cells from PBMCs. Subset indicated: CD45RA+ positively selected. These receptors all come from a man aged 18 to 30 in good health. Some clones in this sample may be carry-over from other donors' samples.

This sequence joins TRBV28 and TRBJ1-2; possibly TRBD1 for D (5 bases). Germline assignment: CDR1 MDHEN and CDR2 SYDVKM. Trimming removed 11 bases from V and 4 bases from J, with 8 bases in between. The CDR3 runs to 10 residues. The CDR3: CAAGVYGYTF. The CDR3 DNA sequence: TGTGCCGCGGGGGTCTATGGCTACACCTTC.

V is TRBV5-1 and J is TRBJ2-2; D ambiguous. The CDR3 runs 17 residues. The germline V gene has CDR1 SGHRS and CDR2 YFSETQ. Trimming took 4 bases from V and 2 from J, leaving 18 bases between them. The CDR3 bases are TGCGCCAGCAGCCTTGGTTCTGTGTCTCGCAACACCGGGGAGCTGTTTTTT. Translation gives CASSLGSVSRNTGELFF.

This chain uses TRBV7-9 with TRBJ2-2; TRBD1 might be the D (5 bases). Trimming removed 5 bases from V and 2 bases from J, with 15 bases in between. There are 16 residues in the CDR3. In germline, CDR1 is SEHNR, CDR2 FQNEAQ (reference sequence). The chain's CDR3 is CASSPRQFLNTGELFF. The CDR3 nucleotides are TGTGCCAGCAGCCCGCGACAGTTTTTAAACACCGGGGAGCTGTTTTTT.

The CDR3 nucleotides read TGTGCCAGCAGGCCGTTCGGAACTAATGAAAAACTGTTTTTT. Translating gives CASRPFGTNEKLFF. The chain couples TRBV28 to TRBJ1-4; D remains ambiguous. The germline CDR1 and CDR2 sequences are MDHEN and SYDVKM. Trimming removed 6 bases at V and 1 base at J, with 9 bases between. This CDR3 region has 14 residues.

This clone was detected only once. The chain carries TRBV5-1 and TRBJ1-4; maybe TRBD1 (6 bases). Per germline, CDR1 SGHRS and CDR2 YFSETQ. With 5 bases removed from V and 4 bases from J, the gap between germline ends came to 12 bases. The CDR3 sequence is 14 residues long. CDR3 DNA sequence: TGCGCCAGCAGAAGGGGCAGGGGTAATGAAAAACTGTTTTTT. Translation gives CASRRGRGNEKLFF.

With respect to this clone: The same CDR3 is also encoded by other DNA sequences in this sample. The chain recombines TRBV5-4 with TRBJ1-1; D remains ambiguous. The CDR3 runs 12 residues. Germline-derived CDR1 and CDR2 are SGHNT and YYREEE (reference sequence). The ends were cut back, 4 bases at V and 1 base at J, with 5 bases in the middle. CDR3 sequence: CASSTGNTEAFF. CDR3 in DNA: TGTGCCAGCAGCACCGGGAACACTGAAGCTTTCTTT. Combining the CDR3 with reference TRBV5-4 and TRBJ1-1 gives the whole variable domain ETGVTQSPTHLIKTRGQQVTLRCSSQSGHNTVSWYQQALGQGPQFIFQYYREEENGRGNFPPRFSGLQFPNYSSELNVNALELDDSALYLCASSTGNTEAFFGQGTRLTVV.

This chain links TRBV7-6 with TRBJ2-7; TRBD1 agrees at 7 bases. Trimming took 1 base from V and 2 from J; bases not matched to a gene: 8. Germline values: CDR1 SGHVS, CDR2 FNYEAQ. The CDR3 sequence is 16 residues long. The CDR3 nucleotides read TGTGCCAGCAGCTTAGAGGACAGGTCAGGGGCCTACGAGCAGTACTTC. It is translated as CASSLEDRSGAYEQYF.

In DNA form, the CDR3 reads TGTGCAGCAGGGCAAAACACTGAAGCTTTCTTT. Its translation is CAAGQNTEAFF. The chain uses TRBV6-1 and TRBJ1-1; perhaps TRBD1 as D (5 bases). The CDR3 runs to 11 residues. Germline values: CDR1 MNHNS, CDR2 SASEGT.